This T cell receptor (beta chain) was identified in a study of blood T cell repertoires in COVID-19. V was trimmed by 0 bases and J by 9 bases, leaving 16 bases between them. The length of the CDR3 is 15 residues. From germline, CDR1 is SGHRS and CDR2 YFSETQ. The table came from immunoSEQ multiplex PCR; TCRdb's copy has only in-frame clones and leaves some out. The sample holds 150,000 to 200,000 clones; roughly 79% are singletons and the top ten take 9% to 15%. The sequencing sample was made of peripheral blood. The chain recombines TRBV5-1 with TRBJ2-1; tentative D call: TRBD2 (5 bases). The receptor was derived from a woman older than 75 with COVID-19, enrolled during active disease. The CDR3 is CASSLGVGVGAEQFF. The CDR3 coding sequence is TGCGCCAGCAGCTTGGGGGTGGGAGTCGGTGCTGAGCAGTTCTTC.